Included here is one T cell receptor beta chain sequence, with context. Patients were all untreated before their thyroid surgery. This entry comes from a study of metastatic and nonmetastatic thyroid tumors. V shed 0 bases and J shed 2 bases, with 19 bases lying between them. The CDR3 spans 18 residues. CDR1 and CDR2 from the germline V gene are SGHTA and FQGTGA. From the PCR reads, TCRdb re-called clones with MiXCR. Of tens of thousands of clones listed, approximately 25% are singletons. What was sequenced was tumor tissue. V is TRBV7-3 and J is TRBJ2-5, with D possibly TRBD2 on 6 matching bases. This clonotype was sampled from a female donor with papillary thyroid cancer or a benign thyroid nodule (not recorded which). Some clones in this sample may be carry-over from other donors' samples. CDR3 bases: TGTGCCAGCAGCTTAACGTGGTGGGGGGAGTGGGTTCAAGAGACCCAGTACTTC. It yields the protein CASSLTWWGEWVQETQYF.